One sample yielded the 27 T cell receptor beta chains listed below, sequenced in a study of regulatory T cells in long-lasting Graves disease. Relying on iRepertoire HTBI primers and Arm-PCR of CDR3 regions, the team built TCR beta libraries. TCRdb recomputed calls from the multiplex PCR reads with MiXCR, one row per CDR3 protein. The sample holds some 430,000 distinct CDR3 sequences, 20% to 25% seen once. Time point reported: persistent/refractory GD, antithyroid drugs over 5 years with positive TRAb. Extracted RNA from PBMCs served as the source of the TCR library. This sample comprised peripheral blood mononuclear cells (PBMCs), obtained when the disease was refractory, from a patient treated with antithyroid drugs. All receptors derive from a female donor with Graves disease.

The V gene is TRBV5-1, the J gene TRBJ1-1; 9 bases line up with TRBD1. The ends lost 6 bases at V and 6 bases at J; junction bases unmatched: 6. The CDR3 covers 13 residues. CDR1 SGHRS and CDR2 YFSETQ come from the germline V gene. This CDR3 reads CASTGTGFAEAFF. CDR3 sequence (DNA): TGCGCCAGCACTGGGACAGGGTTCGCTGAAGCTTTCTTT.

This chain uses TRBV19 with TRBJ2-4; a possible D gene is TRBD1 (6 bases). The CDR3 extends over 15 amino acids. V was clipped by 7 bases and J by 2 bases, with 15 bases between them. Germline V lookup: CDR1 LNHDA, CDR2 SQIVND (reference sequence). CDR3 sequence (DNA): TGTGCCAGTACCTTCACACAGGGCCCCAAAAACATTCAGTACTTC. This codes for CASTFTQGPKNIQYF.

This clonotype was seen many times. The J gene is TRBJ2-5, the V gene TRBV20-1; no clear D gene. The CDR3 has 14 amino acids. CDR1 DFQATT and CDR2 SNEGSKA come from the germline V gene (reference sequence). The V and J ends lost 0 bases and 4 bases respectively, with 12 bases between them. DNA of the CDR3: TGCAGTGCTAGAGATCACCGGAGAGGAGAGACCCAGTACTTC. The encoded protein is CSARDHRRGETQYF.

Ten or more counts support this clonotype. The chain joins TRBV5-4 to TRBJ2-7; no clear D. V was clipped by 0 bases and J by 5 bases, with 12 bases between them. CDR3 length: 14 amino acids. Germline-derived CDR1 and CDR2 are SGHNT and YYREEE (reference sequence). CDR3 in amino acids: CASSLDLTMNEQYF. DNA for the CDR3: TGTGCCAGCAGCTTGGATCTCACGATGAACGAGCAGTACTTC.

There are a few counts of this clonotype. The genes are TRBV7-9 and TRBJ1-6; D not resolved. CDR1 and CDR2 (germline): SEHNR, FQNEAQ (reference sequence). CDR3 size: 17 residues. V lost 6 bases to trimming and J lost 0 bases, with 15 bases between them. The chain's CDR3 is CASSKDLDSSYNSPLHF. The CDR3 region has the DNA TGTGCCAGCAGTAAAGACCTTGATAGCTCCTATAATTCACCCCTCCACTTT.

The chain couples TRBV7-2 to TRBJ2-3; 9 nucleotides line up with TRBD2. V gave up 1 base and J gave up 4 bases; unmatched junction bases: 3. CDR1 is SGHTA and CDR2 is FQGNSA in the germline V gene. CDR3 length: 15 residues. CDR3 residues: CASSLGGGGPDTQYF. In DNA, the CDR3 is TGTGCCAGCAGCTTAGGCGGGGGGGGTCCAGATACGCAGTATTTT. The full variable domain, in which reference TRBV7-2 and TRBJ2-3 provide the parts outside the CDR3, is GAGVSQSPSNKVTEKGKDVELRCDPISGHTALYWYRQSLGQGLEFLIYFQGNSAPDKSGLPSDRFSAERTGGSVSTLTIQRTQQEDSAVYLCASSLGGGGPDTQYFGPGTRLTVL.

This clonotype was seen only a few times. The rearrangement links TRBV9 to TRBJ1-6; possible D gene TRBD1, 5 bases. Trimming stripped 0 bases from V and 0 bases from J, with 10 bases between. The germline gives CDR1 SGDLS, CDR2 YYNGEE. The CDR3 runs to 17 residues. The CDR3 sequence is CASSVEGSSSYNSPLHF. Here the CDR3 DNA reads TGTGCCAGCAGCGTAGAGGGGTCGAGCTCCTATAATTCACCCCTCCACTTT.

This clonotype was seen more than once but under ten times. This may be a read error: a much more frequent sequence differs by one nucleotide. Because the CDR3 is missing its conserved closing phenylalanine or tryptophan, this is likely a read error. This sequence joins TRBV28 and TRBJ1-6; TRBD1 matches 9 bases. This CDR3 spans 14 amino acids. Germline lookup yields CDR1 MDHEN and CDR2 SYDVKM. The V and J ends lost 6 bases and 6 bases, in that order; junction bases with no gene match: 3. In nucleotides, the CDR3 is TGTGCCAGCAGGGGACAGGGAATTAATTCACCCCTCCACTCT. This encodes CASRGQGINSPLHS.

The gene calls are TRBV11-3 and TRBJ2-7; possibly TRBD1 for D (5 bases). Germline assignment: CDR1 SGHNT and CDR2 YENEEA. The ends were cut back, 3 bases at V and 4 bases at J, with 16 bases in the middle. The CDR3 runs 15 residues. The DNA for the CDR3 is TGTGCCAGCAGCTTCGCGACAGTTGGTGGGTACGAGCAGTACTTC. This gives the protein CASSFATVGGYEQYF.

This clonotype has ten or more counts. V and J are TRBV24-1 and TRBJ1-1; D is possibly TRBD1 (5 bases). V shed 9 bases and J shed 2 bases, with 12 bases lying between them. The CDR3 length is 13 residues. In germline, CDR1 is KGHDR, CDR2 SFDVKD. This chain's CDR3 is CATRTGPNTEAFF. The CDR3 DNA reads TGTGCCACCCGGACGGGACCCAACACTGAAGCTTTCTTT.

In this sample, this clonotype turned up many times. J is TRBJ1-1 and V is TRBV7-9, with D tentatively TRBD1 (5 bases). Germline CDR1 reads SEHNR; CDR2 reads FQNEAQ (reference sequence). The CDR3 spans 12 residues. V lost 1 base and J 8 bases, leaving 8 bases between the germline ends. The CDR3 sequence is CASSLGPGEAFF. In nucleotides, the CDR3 is TGTGCCAGCAGCTTAGGGCCAGGGGAAGCTTTCTTT.

Many counts were recorded for this clonotype. This chain links TRBV6-1 with TRBJ1-2; D is ambiguous. This CDR3 is 12 amino acids long. Trimming took off 7 bases at V and 3 bases at J, with 9 bases between the two ends. Germline lookup yields CDR1 MNHNS and CDR2 SASEGT. The CDR3 DNA reads TGTGCCAGCATCGAGGGAGACTATGGCTACACCTTC. This codes for CASIEGDYGYTF.

The table lists this clonotype with many counts. The chain couples TRBV6-1 to TRBJ2-5; TRBD2 agrees at 8 bases. The CDR3 extends over 17 amino acids. Trimming took 6 bases from V and 5 from J; bases not matched to a gene: 17. CDR1 MNHNS and CDR2 SASEGT come from the germline V gene. CDR3 DNA sequence: TGTGCCAGCAGCGAATACCGTCTTCGCCGGGAGGGGGAGACCCAGTACTTC. This encodes CASSEYRLRREGETQYF.

The chain joins TRBV6-5 to TRBJ2-2; D gene uncertain. CDR1 is MNHEY, CDR2 SVGAGI, per germline. Trimming cost V 3 bases and J 6 bases, with 5 bases left between them. The CDR3 consists of 12 residues. The CDR3 here is CASSYTAGELFF. CDR3 nucleotides: TGTGCCAGCAGTTATACTGCCGGGGAGCTGTTTTTT.

This clonotype was observed a handful of times. The chain has TRBV24-1 and TRBJ1-2, with TRBD1 matching over 7 bases. The V gene end was trimmed by 4 bases and the J gene end by 5 bases; junction bases not matched to a gene: 3. Per germline, CDR1 KGHDR and CDR2 SFDVKD. The CDR3 length is 13 residues. The CDR3, as DNA: TGTGCCACCAGTGACCCGGGACAGTATGGCTACACCTTC. It encodes CATSDPGQYGYTF.

V is TRBV30 and J is TRBJ2-7; D remains unclear. Germline-derived CDR1 and CDR2 are GTSNPN and SVGIG (reference sequence). V dropped 3 bases and J dropped 1 base, with 13 bases sitting between them. The CDR3 totals 14 residues. The CDR3 spells CAWSWATGSYEQYF. Written as DNA, the CDR3 is TGTGCCTGGAGCTGGGCAACGGGTTCCTACGAGCAGTACTTC. Filled out from reference TRBV30 and TRBJ2-7, the complete variable domain reads SQTIHQWPATLVQPVGSPLSLECTVEGTSNPNLYWYRQAAGRGLQLLFYSVGIGQISSEVPQNLSASRPQDRQFILSSKKLLLSDSGFYLCAWSWATGSYEQYFGPGTRLTVT.

This clonotype was seen more than once but under ten times. This sequence joins TRBV28 and TRBJ1-1; D ambiguous. V was pared by 4 bases and J by 0 bases, with 12 bases between. Looked up from germline, CDR1 is MDHEN and CDR2 is SYDVKM. The CDR3 covers 15 residues. CDR3: CASSSSASLNTEAFF. DNA for the CDR3: TGTGCCAGCAGTTCCTCCGCATCCCTGAACACTGAAGCTTTCTTT.

The chain combines TRBV7-2 with TRBJ2-5; no firm D call. The CDR3 has 12 residues. Trimming left V 4 bases short and J 5 bases short, with 8 bases between. Germline loops: CDR1 SGHTA, CDR2 FQGNSA. The CDR3 here is CASSSYYETQYF. The CDR3 nucleotides read TGTGCCAGCAGCTCTTATTACGAGACCCAGTACTTC.

In this sample, this clonotype turned up a few times. A much more abundant neighbour one base away suggests this may be a read error. Because the CDR3 is missing its conserved closing phenylalanine or tryptophan, this is likely a read error. V and J are TRBV6-9 and TRBJ1-1; 8 bases fit TRBD1. The CDR3 has 17 residues. CDR1 is MNHGY and CDR2 is SVAAGI in the germline V gene. With V trimmed by 3 bases and J by 1 base, 10 bases remained unmatched. CDR3 sequence (DNA): TGTGCCAGCAGTTACCCTTACAGGGGGTTGGAGAACACTGAAGCTTTCCTT. This encodes CASSYPYRGLENTEAFL.

A few counts support this clonotype. This rearrangement joins TRBV28 to TRBJ2-7; D might be TRBD2 (7 bases). Trimming stripped 6 bases from V and 1 base from J, with 13 bases between. The CDR3 is 14 residues long. Germline CDR1 is MDHEN and CDR2 is SYDVKM. CDR3 amino acids: CASRGGGRSYEQYF. DNA of the CDR3: TGTGCCAGCAGGGGGGGGGGGCGGTCCTACGAGCAGTACTTC.

This clonotype was found a few times. One base away lies a much larger clone, so this may be a sequencing read error. The chain joins TRBV7-2 to TRBJ2-5; 8 bases line up with TRBD1. The CDR3 spans 13 residues. Germline loops: CDR1 SGHTA, CDR2 FQGNSA. Trimming cost V 6 bases and J 5 bases; bases outside gene matches: 5. For the CDR3, the DNA is TGTGCCAGCAGACAGGGGGTCGCGGAGACCCAGTACTTC. Residues: CASRQGVAETQYF.

The rearrangement joins TRBV11-2 to TRBJ2-6; D gene unclear. Germline CDR1 and CDR2: SGHAT and FQNNGV. CDR3 size: 17 residues. Trimming removed 5 bases at V and 0 bases at J, with 14 bases between. CDR3 bases: TGTGCCAGCAGCGCCTCAGGTGTCAGCTCTGGGGCCAACGTCCTGACTTTC. Its protein product is CASSASGVSSGANVLTF.

For the CDR3, the DNA is TGTGCCAGCAGCTTAGTTGGTAGCTCAAACGAGCAGTACTTC. Protein sequence: CASSLVGSSNEQYF. The chain combines TRBV7-2 with TRBJ2-7; D is undetermined. Germline CDR1 is SGHTA and CDR2 is FQGNSA. Deletions cut 1 base from V and 5 bases from J, with 12 bases between. The CDR3 spans 14 residues.

This clonotype was found many times. The J gene is TRBJ2-7, the V gene TRBV7-2; D ambiguous. V lost 5 bases and J lost 0, with 17 bases in between. There are 16 residues in the CDR3. Germline V gene sequence: CDR1 SGHTA, CDR2 FQGNSA. CDR3 DNA sequence: TGTGCCAGCAGCCCCCGCGGCGGACGCTACTCCTACGAGCAGTACTTC. Amino acid sequence: CASSPRGGRYSYEQYF.

This clonotype occurred many times. The chain has TRBV13 and TRBJ1-6; D uncertain. The CDR3 has 15 amino acids. Germline loops: CDR1 PRHDT, CDR2 FYEKMQ (reference sequence). V shed 1 base and J shed 10 bases, with 14 bases lying between them. The CDR3 here is CASSLAPGLGSPLHF. In DNA, the CDR3 is TGTGCCAGCAGCTTAGCCCCAGGCCTGGGCTCACCCCTCCACTTT. The whole variable domain, remainder taken from reference TRBV13 and TRBJ1-6, is AAGVIQSPRHLIKEKRETATLKCYPIPRHDTVYWYQQGPGQDPQFLISFYEKMQSDKGSIPDRFSAQQFSDYHSELNMSSLELGDSALYFCASSLAPGLGSPLHFGNGTRLTVT.

At least ten counts were recorded for this clonotype. This chain connects TRBV12-3 or TRBV12-4 to TRBJ1-5, with 9 bases identical to TRBD1. CDR3 length equals 15 residues. J lost 4 bases, V lost 4 bases, and 5 bases had no gene match. The CDR3 DNA sequence: TGTGCCAGCAGTTCGACGACAGGGGGTAATCAGCCCCAGCATTTT. It codes for CASSSTTGGNQPQHF.

This clonotype was recorded at least ten times. V is TRBV6-1 and J is TRBJ2-5; 11 bases agree with TRBD2. Germline V gives CDR1 MNHNS, CDR2 SASEGT. The CDR3 sequence is 16 residues long. V was clipped by 6 bases and J by 2 bases; unmatched bases: 8. The CDR3 nucleotides read TGTGCCAGCAGACAACTGCGACTAGCGGGGCAAGAGACCCAGTACTTC. This sequence encodes CASRQLRLAGQETQYF.